The source of this T cell receptor beta chain is a study of blood T cell repertoires in COVID-19. Overall study context: Samples taken during acute and convalescent COVID-19 were collected in the United States, Italy and Spain. Sample material is recorded as cDNA or gDNA derived from T cells, B-cell-depleted T cells, or PBMCs.

This clone is deemed medium-sized. Per the original data handling: Amplified reference gene primers provided the basis for estimating nucleated cell counts. The assay was immunoSEQ multiplex PCR, and TCRdb's table has in-frame clones only and misses some. From that table come the V and J calls and clone size; the DNA was used to work out D and trimming. Here the sample spans some 93,000 clones, just under 85% being singletons. This CDR3 contains 14 residues. Trimming took 0 bases from V and 3 from J, leaving 9 bases between them. Germline V gene sequence: CDR1 LGHNA, CDR2 YNFKEQ. The sequence derives from a man between 65 and 85 years old with acute or convalescent COVID-19. V usage is TRBV4-2 and J usage is TRBJ2-7; D is unresolved. The sample was peripheral blood. The chain's CDR3 is CASSQDRRGYEQYF. CDR3 DNA: TGTGCCAGCAGCCAAGACAGGCGTGGCTACGAGCAGTACTTC.